This TCR beta chain was captured in a study of cytomegalovirus exposure and HLA in healthy donors. V was cut by 3 bases and J by 4 bases, with 10 bases left in between. The length of the CDR3 is 14 residues. CDR1 MNHNS and CDR2 SASEGT come from the germline V gene. This clone was seen only a few times. Assay: immunoSEQ multiplex PCR; the TCRdb copy retains only in-frame clones and omits some. The sample carries under 75,000 clones, 92% recorded once. Sequenced material: PBMCs. The chain recombines TRBV6-1 with TRBJ2-1, with a weak D call TRBD2 (6 bases). This clonotype originated in a young man in good health and CMV-seropositive. The CDR3 DNA reads TGTGCCAGCAGTGAGGGGGGTAGGTACAATGAGCAGTTCTTC. Its translation: CASSEGGRYNEQFF.